This T cell receptor (beta chain) originates from a study of sequential checkpoint blockade in melanoma. Sequencing was performed with immunoSEQ multiplex PCR; in TCRdb, only in-frame clones are kept and a portion is missing. This table has roughly 4,000 clones, roughly a fifth appearing once. Trimming pared 2 bases from V and 2 bases from J, leaving 16 bases between. The V gene's germline CDR1 is MGHRA and CDR2 YSYEKL. The CDR3 sequence is 17 residues long. Treatment reported: randomized to nivolumab then ipilimumab (arm A) or the reverse (arm B). By sample share, this clone is hyperexpanded. Here the sequenced sample was tumor tissue (inferred from file names), taken from a patient given nivolumab and ipilimumab in sequence. The source of this sequence is a human patient with melanoma. Some clones in this sample may be carry-over from other donors' samples. This chain connects TRBV4-1 to TRBJ1-3, with no clear D. The CDR3 DNA reads as TGCGCCAGCAGCCAACGGTACGGAGGCAGGACTGGAAACACCATATATTTT. Its protein is CASSQRYGGRTGNTIYF.